The present T cell receptor beta chain was sequenced within a study of T cells after yellow fever vaccination. In the study overall: SMART-Seq v4 Ultra Low Input prepared the low-cell-number fractions.

The study, taken as a whole, reports: One caveat is that FACS-sorted repertoires could contain abundant clonotypes contaminating from the bulk population.

TCRdb ran MiXCR on the 5' RACE reads and lists one entry per CDR3 protein. The data hold 450,000 to 650,000 distinct CDR3 sequences, with roughly a fifth observed a single time. Trimming at V came to 5 bases and at J to 0 bases, leaving 0 bases not matched to a gene. The CDR3 covers 13 residues. Germline V gene lookup returns CDR1 ENHRY and CDR2 SYGVKD. This clonotype occurred a few times. Its antigen is not identified. The sequence came from a man aged 18 to 35 who received the YFV17D yellow fever vaccine. This specimen was PBMCs, taken 21 days after the first yellow fever vaccination. The chain joins TRBV10-3 to TRBJ2-5; the match to TRBD2 covers 7 bases. CDR3 sequence reads: CAISSGDQETQYF. Here the CDR3 DNA reads TGTGCCATCAGTAGCGGGGACCAAGAGACCCAGTACTTC.